The clone carrying this TCR beta chain was found a few times. Its target is not known. This CDR3 spans 13 amino acids. The ends were cut back, 5 bases at V and 5 bases at J, with 10 bases in the middle. Germline V gives CDR1 MNHEY, CDR2 SVGAGI. The data originate from a study of cytomegalovirus exposure and HLA in healthy donors. As for the study in general: Of all 400 or so donors who were genotyped, under 90% belonged to the Caucasian-associated ancestry cluster. Findings and caveats of the study: A later analysis appeared to link common viral pathogens to several of the most significant clusters. Per a later analysis, 15,000 to 20,000 TCR beta sequences showed association with HLA alleles at 0.05 false discovery rate.

The PCR contained 60 Vbeta and 13 Jbeta primers. TCRdb's table, derived via immunoSEQ multiplex PCR, lists solely in-frame clones and lacks some. The sample records 110,000 to 150,000 clones, roughly three quarters being singletons. Among the donors, all were healthy bone marrow donors. The sample taken for sequencing was PBMCs. The receptor comes from a woman younger than 45 in good health and CMV-seronegative. This chain uses TRBV6-5 with TRBJ2-4, with a possible D match to TRBD2 (5 bases). The CDR3: CASSPGLENIQYF. The CDR3 DNA reads TGTGCCAGCAGTCCCGGACTGGAAAACATTCAGTACTTC.